The 2 T cell receptor beta chains listed next were all sequenced from one sample in a study of T cell responses to AZD1222 COVID-19 vaccine. The assay was immunoSEQ multiplex PCR, and TCRdb's table has in-frame clones only and misses some. Of fewer than 110,000 clones in the sample, about 89% are singletons; the top ten hold around 5.9%. Material: peripheral blood, obtained 28 days after the second AZD1222 dose. The source of these receptors is an adult who received the AZD1222 COVID-19 vaccine.

The chain uses TRBV24-1 and TRBJ2-5; a possible D gene is TRBD2 (6 bases). V was shortened by 3 bases and J by 4 bases, with 8 bases between the two germline ends. The germline V gene has CDR1 KGHDR and CDR2 SFDVKD. This CDR3 contains 13 residues. The CDR3 DNA is TGTGCCACCAGTGATCTGGGAGGAGAGACCCAGTACTTC. Its protein is CATSDLGGETQYF.

This chain links TRBV14 with TRBJ2-1; perhaps D is TRBD1 or TRBD2 (6 bases each). The CDR3 is 18 amino acids. V was shortened by 0 bases and J by 2 bases, with 17 bases between the two germline ends. The germline gives CDR1 SGHDN, CDR2 FVKESK. The DNA of the CDR3 is TGTGCCAGCAGCCAAGATACGGGTGGGGGGCCACCCTACAATGAGCAGTTCTTC. It encodes CASSQDTGGGPPYNEQFF.